This T cell receptor beta chain emerged from a study of control samples from healthy donors and cancer patients. Repertoires were generated with immunoSEQ multiplex PCR, while TCRdb's copy carries only in-frame clones and drops some. The sample carries 80,000 to 85,000 clones, more than 70% recorded once. V lost 4 bases and J lost 0, with 10 bases in between. CDR1 SGHTS and CDR2 YDEGEE come from the germline V gene. This CDR3 comprises 14 residues. Source material: blood. The chain combines TRBV5-8 with TRBJ1-2, with unresolved D. The receptor's source is a woman aged 50 to 60 in good health. CDR3: CASSPRATNYGYTF. In nucleotides, the CDR3 is TGTGCCAGCAGCCCACGGGCGACTAACTATGGCTACACCTTC. The full variable domain, in which reference TRBV5-8 and TRBJ1-2 provide the parts outside the CDR3, is EAGVTQSPTHLIKTRGQQATLRCSPISGHTSVYWYQQALGLGLQFLLWYDEGEERNRGNFPPRFSGRQFPNYSSELNVNALELEDSALYLCASSPRATNYGYTFGSGTRLTVV.